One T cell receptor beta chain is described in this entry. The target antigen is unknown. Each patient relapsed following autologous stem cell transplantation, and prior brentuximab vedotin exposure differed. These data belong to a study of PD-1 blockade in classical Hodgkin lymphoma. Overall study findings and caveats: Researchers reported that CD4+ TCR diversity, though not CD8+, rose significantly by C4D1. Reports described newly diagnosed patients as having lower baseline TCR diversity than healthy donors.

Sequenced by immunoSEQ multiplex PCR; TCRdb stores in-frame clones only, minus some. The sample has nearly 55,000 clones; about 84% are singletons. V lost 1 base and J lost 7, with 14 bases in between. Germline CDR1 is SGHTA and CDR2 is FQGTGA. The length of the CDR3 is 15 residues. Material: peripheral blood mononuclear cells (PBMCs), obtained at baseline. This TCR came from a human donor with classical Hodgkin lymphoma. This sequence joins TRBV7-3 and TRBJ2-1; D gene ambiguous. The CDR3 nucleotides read TGTGCCAGCAGCTTAAAAGGTTATTCGAGGAATGAGCAGTTCTTC. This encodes CASSLKGYSRNEQFF. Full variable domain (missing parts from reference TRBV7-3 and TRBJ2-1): GAGVSQTPSNKVTEKGKYVELRCDPISGHTALYWYRQSLGQGPEFLIYFQGTGAADDSGLPNDRFFAVRPEGSVSTLKIQRTERGDSAVYLCASSLKGYSRNEQFFGPGTRLTVL.